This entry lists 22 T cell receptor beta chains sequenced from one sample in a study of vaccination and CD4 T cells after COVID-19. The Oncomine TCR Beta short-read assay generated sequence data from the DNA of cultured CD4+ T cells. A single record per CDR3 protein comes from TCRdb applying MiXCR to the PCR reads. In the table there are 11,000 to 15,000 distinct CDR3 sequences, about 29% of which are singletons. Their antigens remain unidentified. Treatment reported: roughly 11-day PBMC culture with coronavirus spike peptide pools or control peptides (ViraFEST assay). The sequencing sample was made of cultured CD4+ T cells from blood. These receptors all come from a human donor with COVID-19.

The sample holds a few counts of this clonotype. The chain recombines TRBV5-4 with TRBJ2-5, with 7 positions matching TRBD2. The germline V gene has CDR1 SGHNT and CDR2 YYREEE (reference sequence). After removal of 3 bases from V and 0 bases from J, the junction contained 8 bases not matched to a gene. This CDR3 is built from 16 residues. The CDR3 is CASSSASGVYQETQYF. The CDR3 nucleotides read TGTGCCAGCAGCTCCGCCAGCGGGGTTTACCAAGAGACCCAGTACTTC.

The CDR3 DNA follows: TGTGCCTCAGGGGACCGCCGGCCAGATACGCAGTATTTT. Translation: CASGDRRPDTQYF. This chain connects TRBV19 to TRBJ2-3; maybe TRBD1 (6 bases). The CDR3 loop spans 13 amino acids. CDR1 is LNHDA, CDR2 SQIVND, per germline (reference sequence). V was pared by 11 bases and J by 4 bases, with 16 bases between. The full variable domain, with the rest looked up from reference TRBV19 and TRBJ2-3, is DGGITQSPKYLFRKEGQNVTLSCEQNLNHDAMYWYRQDPGQGLRLIYYSQIVNDFQKGDIAEGYSVSREKKESFPLTVTSAQKNPTAFYLCASGDRRPDTQYFGPGTRLTVL.

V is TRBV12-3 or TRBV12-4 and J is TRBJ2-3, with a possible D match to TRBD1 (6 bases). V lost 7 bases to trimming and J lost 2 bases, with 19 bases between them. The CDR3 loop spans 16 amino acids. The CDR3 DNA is TGTGCCAGCATTTCAGGGGCCCGCACCTTCACAGATACGCAGTATTTT. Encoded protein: CASISGARTFTDTQYF.

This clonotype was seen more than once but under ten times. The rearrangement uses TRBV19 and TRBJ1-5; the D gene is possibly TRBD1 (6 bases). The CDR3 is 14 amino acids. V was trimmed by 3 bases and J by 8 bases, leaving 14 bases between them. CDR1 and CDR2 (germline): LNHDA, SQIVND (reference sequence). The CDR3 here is CASSISGGDKPQHF. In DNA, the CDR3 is TGTGCCAGTAGTATTTCGGGAGGGGACAAGCCCCAGCATTTT.

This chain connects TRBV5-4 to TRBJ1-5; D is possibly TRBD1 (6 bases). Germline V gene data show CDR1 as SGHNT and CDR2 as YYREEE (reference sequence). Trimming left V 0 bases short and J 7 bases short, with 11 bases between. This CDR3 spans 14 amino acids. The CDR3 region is CASSLGGRGQPQHF. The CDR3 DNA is TGTGCCAGCAGCTTGGGGGGAAGGGGGCAGCCCCAGCATTTT. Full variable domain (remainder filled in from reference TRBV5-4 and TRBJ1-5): ETGVTQSPTHLIKTRGQQVTLRCSSQSGHNTVSWYQQALGQGPQFIFQYYREEENGRGNFPPRFSGLQFPNYSSELNVNALELDDSALYLCASSLGGRGQPQHFGDGTRLSIL.

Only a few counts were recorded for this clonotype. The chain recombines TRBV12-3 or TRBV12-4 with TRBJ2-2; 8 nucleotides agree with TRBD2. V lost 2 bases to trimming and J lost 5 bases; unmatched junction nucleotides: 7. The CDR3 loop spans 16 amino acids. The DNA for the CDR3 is TGTGCCAGCAGTTTAATCGGGGGGGTCGCTACCGGGGAGCTGTTTTTT. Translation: CASSLIGGVATGELFF.

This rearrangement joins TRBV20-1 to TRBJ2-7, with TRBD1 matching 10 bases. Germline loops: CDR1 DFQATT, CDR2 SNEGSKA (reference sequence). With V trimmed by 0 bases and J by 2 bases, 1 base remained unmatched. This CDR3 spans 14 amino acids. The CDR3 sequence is CSAREGTGAYEQYF. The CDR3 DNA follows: TGCAGTGCTAGAGAAGGGACAGGGGCCTACGAGCAGTACTTC.

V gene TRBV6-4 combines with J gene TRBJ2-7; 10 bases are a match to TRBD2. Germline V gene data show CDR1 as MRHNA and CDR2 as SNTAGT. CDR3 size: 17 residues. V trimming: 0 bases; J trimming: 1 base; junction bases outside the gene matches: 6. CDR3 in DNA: TGTGCCAGCAGTGACTCTTCCGGGACTAGCGCTTCCTACGAGCAGTACTTC. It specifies CASSDSSGTSASYEQYF.

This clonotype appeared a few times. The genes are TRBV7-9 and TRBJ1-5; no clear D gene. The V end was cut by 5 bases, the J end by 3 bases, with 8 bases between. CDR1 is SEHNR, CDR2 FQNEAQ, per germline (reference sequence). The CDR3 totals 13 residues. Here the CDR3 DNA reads TGTGCCAGCAGCCCAGACTCCAATCAGCCCCAGCATTTT. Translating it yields CASSPDSNQPQHF.

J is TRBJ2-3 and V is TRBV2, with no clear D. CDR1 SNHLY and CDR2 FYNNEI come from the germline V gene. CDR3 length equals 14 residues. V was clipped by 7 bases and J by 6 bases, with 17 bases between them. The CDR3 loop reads CASNAEVGVDTQYF. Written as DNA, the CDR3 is TGTGCCAGCAATGCCGAGGTTGGGGTCGATACGCAGTATTTT. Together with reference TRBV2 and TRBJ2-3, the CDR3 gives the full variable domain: EPEVTQTPSHQVTQMGQEVILRCVPISNHLYFYWYRQILGQKVEFLVSFYNNEISEKSEIFDDQFSVERPDGSNFTLKIRSTKLEDSAMYFCASNAEVGVDTQYFGPGTRLTVL.

The CDR3 loop reads CASSGVAGVQETQYF. CDR3 sequence (DNA): TGCGCCAGCAGCGGGGTAGCGGGGGTTCAAGAGACCCAGTACTTC. The chain carries TRBV5-1 and TRBJ2-5; 9 positions agree with TRBD2. Germline CDR1 and CDR2: SGHRS and YFSETQ. V shed 4 bases and J 2 bases; nucleotides not matched to a gene: 6. This CDR3 comprises 15 residues.

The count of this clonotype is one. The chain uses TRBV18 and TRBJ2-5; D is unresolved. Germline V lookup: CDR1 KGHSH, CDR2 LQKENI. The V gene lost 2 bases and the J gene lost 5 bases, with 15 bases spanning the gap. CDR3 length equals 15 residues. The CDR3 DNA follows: TGTGCCAGCTCACCAGATCAGACCTCGGGTGAGACCCAGTACTTC. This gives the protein CASSPDQTSGETQYF.

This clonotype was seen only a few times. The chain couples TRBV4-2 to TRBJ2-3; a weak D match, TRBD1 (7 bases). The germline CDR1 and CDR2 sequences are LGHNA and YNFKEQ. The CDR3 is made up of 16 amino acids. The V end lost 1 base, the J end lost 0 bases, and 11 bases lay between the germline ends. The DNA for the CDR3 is TGTGCCAGCAGCCAAGCACAGGGGACTAGCACAGATACGCAGTATTTT. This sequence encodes CASSQAQGTSTDTQYF.

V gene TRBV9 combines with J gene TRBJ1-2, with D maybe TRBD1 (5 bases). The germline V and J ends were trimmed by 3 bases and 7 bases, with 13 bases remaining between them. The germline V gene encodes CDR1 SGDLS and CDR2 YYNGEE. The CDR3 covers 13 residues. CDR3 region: CASSGDGFGGYTF. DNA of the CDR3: TGTGCCAGCAGCGGGGACGGTTTCGGTGGCTACACCTTC.

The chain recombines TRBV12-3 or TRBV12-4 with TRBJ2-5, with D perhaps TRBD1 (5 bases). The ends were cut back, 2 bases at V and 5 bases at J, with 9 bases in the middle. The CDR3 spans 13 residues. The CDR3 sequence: CASSLRGTETQYF. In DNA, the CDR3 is TGTGCCAGCAGTTTAAGGGGAACGGAGACCCAGTACTTC.

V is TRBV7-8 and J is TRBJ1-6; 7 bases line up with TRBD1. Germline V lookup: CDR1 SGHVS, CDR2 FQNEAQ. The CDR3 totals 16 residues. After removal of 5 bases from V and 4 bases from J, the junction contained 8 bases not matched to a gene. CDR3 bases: TGTGCCAGCAGCCTCCGGGACAGCCTATATAATTCACCCCTCCACTTT. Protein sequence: CASSLRDSLYNSPLHF.

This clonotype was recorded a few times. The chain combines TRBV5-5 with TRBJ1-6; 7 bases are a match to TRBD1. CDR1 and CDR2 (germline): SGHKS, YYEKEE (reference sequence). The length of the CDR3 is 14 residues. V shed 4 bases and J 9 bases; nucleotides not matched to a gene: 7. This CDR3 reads CASSPGTESSPLHF. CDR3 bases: TGTGCCAGCAGCCCCGGGACAGAGAGTTCACCCCTCCACTTT. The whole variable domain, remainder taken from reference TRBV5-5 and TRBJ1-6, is DAGVTQSPTHLIKTRGQQVTLRCSPISGHKSVSWYQQVLGQGPQFIFQYYEKEERGRGNFPDRFSARQFPNYSSELNVNALLLGDSALYLCASSPGTESSPLHFGNGTRLTVT.

CDR3 sequence reads: CASSYGPRQPNYGYTF. In DNA, the CDR3 is TGTGCCAGCAGTTACGGCCCGAGACAGCCTAACTATGGCTACACCTTC. V gene TRBV6-5 combines with J gene TRBJ1-2; D is possibly TRBD1 (5 bases). Trimming took 2 bases from V and 0 from J, leaving 13 bases between them. Germline V gene data show CDR1 as MNHEY and CDR2 as SVGAGI. This CDR3 has 16 residues.

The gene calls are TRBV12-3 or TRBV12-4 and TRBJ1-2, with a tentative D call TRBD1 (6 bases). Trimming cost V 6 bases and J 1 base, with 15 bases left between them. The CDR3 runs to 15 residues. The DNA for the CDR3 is TGTGCCAGCAGGGACAGTCTTAAGGGTAACTATGGCTACACCTTC. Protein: CASRDSLKGNYGYTF.

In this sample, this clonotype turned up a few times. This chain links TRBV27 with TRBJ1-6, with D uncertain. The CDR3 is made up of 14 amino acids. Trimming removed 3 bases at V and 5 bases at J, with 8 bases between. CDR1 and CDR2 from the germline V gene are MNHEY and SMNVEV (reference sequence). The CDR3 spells CASSLAGHNSPLHF. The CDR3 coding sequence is TGTGCCAGCAGTTTGGCAGGACATAATTCACCCCTCCACTTT.

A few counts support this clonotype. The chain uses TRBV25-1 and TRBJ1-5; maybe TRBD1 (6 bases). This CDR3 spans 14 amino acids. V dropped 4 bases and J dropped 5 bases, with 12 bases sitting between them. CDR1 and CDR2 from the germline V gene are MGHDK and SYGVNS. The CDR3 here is CASSVTGQDQPQHF. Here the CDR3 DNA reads TGTGCCAGCAGTGTGACAGGCCAAGATCAGCCCCAGCATTTT.

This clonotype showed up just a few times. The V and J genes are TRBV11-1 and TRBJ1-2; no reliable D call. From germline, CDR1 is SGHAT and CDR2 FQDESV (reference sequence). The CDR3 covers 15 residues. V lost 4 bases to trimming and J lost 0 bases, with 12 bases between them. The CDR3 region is CASSSNEKANYGYTF. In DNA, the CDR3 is TGTGCCAGCAGCTCAAACGAGAAAGCTAACTATGGCTACACCTTC. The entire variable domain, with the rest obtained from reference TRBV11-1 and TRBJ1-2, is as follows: EAEVAQSPRYKITEKSQAVAFWCDPISGHATLYWYRQILGQGPELLVQFQDESVVDDSQLPKDRFSAERLKGVDSTLKIQPAELGDSAMYLCASSSNEKANYGYTFGSGTRLTVV.